These 29 T cell receptor beta chains came from one sample sequenced in a study of early T cells in non-severe SARS-CoV-2 infection (dated by TCRdb to 2020 to 2023). Library construction relied on 5' RACE. These reads were obtained on a NextSeq 500. TCRdb reworked the public reads: Q25 trimming with fastp, MiXCR clone assembly, productive beta chains retained. Each entry merges the rows of one CDR3 protein and shows their most common DNA and genes. This sample has more than 80,000 distinct CDR3 sequences in its table, and approximately 10% of those were observed once. The ten largest clones capture approximately 5.3% of the sample. The sample was whole blood. These receptors came from an adult who was a healthcare worker with PCR-confirmed SARS-CoV-2 infection or an uninfected control (not recorded which).

The chain uses TRBV7-3 and TRBJ1-1; possibly TRBD1 for D (5 bases). Looked up from germline, CDR1 is SGHTA and CDR2 is FQGTGA. The CDR3 covers 15 residues. Trimming took off 0 bases at V and 3 bases at J, with 11 bases between the two ends. CDR3 in amino acids: CASSLTHLQDTEAFF. The CDR3 DNA follows: TGTGCCAGCAGCTTAACCCACCTACAGGACACTGAAGCTTTCTTT.

This CDR3 is CASSPSGTASPDTQYF. In nucleotides, the CDR3 is TGTGCCAGCAGTCCCTCCGGGACAGCGAGCCCGGATACGCAGTATTTT. This rearrangement joins TRBV2 to TRBJ2-3, with 7 bases lining up with TRBD1. The germline V gene has CDR1 SNHLY and CDR2 FYNNEI. V gave up 5 bases and J gave up 6 bases; unmatched junction bases: 14. CDR3 length: 16 amino acids.

Many counts were recorded for this clonotype. This chain links TRBV6-5 with TRBJ1-1; perhaps TRBD1 as D (5 bases). CDR1 and CDR2 from the germline V gene are MNHEY and SVGAGI. The CDR3 is 14 residues long. V lost 0 bases and J lost 4, with 9 bases in between. The DNA for the CDR3 is TGTGCCAGCAGTTACTCGGCGGGGGGCACTGAAGCTTTCTTT. This codes for CASSYSAGGTEAFF.

The rearrangement links TRBV9 to TRBJ2-1, with D tentatively TRBD2 (5 bases). The CDR3 length is 16 residues. Deletions cut 0 bases from V and 0 bases from J, with 10 bases between. Germline loops: CDR1 SGDLS, CDR2 YYNGEE. The CDR3: CASSVVPGSSYNEQFF. The CDR3 coding sequence is TGTGCCAGCAGCGTAGTCCCGGGGAGCTCCTACAATGAGCAGTTCTTC. Using reference TRBV9 and TRBJ2-1 for the parts outside the CDR3, the full variable domain is DSGVTQTPKHLITATGQRVTLRCSPRSGDLSVYWYQQSLDQGLQFLIQYYNGEERAKGNILERFSAQQFPDLHSELNLSSLELGDSALYFCASSVVPGSSYNEQFFGPGTRLTVL.

The chain couples TRBV13 to TRBJ2-7; no clear D. The CDR3 has 15 amino acids. Germline CDR1 reads PRHDT; CDR2 reads FYEKMQ (reference sequence). The V end lost 4 bases, the J end lost 7 bases, and 20 bases lay between the germline ends. Here the CDR3 DNA reads TGTGCCAGCAGCTCCAGAGATCCTCGGACCTGGGAGCAGTACTTC. Translated: CASSSRDPRTWEQYF.

This clonotype was seen repeatedly, ten times or more. V usage is TRBV6-6 and J usage is TRBJ1-2, with TRBD1 matching over 9 bases. J lost 6 bases, V lost 4 bases, and 6 bases had no gene match. In germline, CDR1 is MNHNY, CDR2 SVGAGI (reference sequence). The CDR3 is 14 residues long. The CDR3 bases are TGTGCCAGCAGTTCCGACGGGACAGGGAATGGCTACACCTTC. This gives the protein CASSSDGTGNGYTF.

This clonotype was counted only a few times. The rearrangement links TRBV9 to TRBJ2-3, with TRBD2 matching over 7 bases. The V segment lost 3 bases and the J segment 4 bases; nucleotides outside the gene matches: 8. Germline values: CDR1 SGDLS, CDR2 YYNGEE. This CDR3 region has 15 residues. CDR3 in amino acids: CASSESGLISDTQYF. The CDR3 bases are TGTGCCAGCAGCGAGTCGGGACTAATATCAGATACGCAGTATTTT.

This clonotype has only a few counts. The gene calls are TRBV7-2 and TRBJ1-6; the D gene is possibly TRBD1 (6 bases). V gave up 8 bases and J gave up 10 bases, with 12 bases separating them. From germline, CDR1 is SGHTA and CDR2 FQGNSA. The CDR3 loop spans 12 amino acids. The CDR3 region has the DNA TGTGCCAGCGTCGGGGGGGGCTCACCCCTCCACTTT. This gives the protein CASVGGGSPLHF.

This clonotype was seen ten or more times. The V gene is TRBV12-3 or TRBV12-4, the J gene TRBJ2-7; 10 bases are a match to TRBD2. The CDR3 consists of 16 residues. V gave up 2 bases and J gave up 3 bases; unmatched junction bases: 7. CDR3 bases: TGTGCCAGCAGTTTACGGGCTAGCGGGAGAAGCTACGAGCAGTACTTC. Translating it yields CASSLRASGRSYEQYF.

In its sample, this clonotype was seen a few times. The chain links TRBV27 to TRBJ2-7; 9 nucleotides align to TRBD1. J gave up 2 bases and V 6 bases, and 5 bases lay outside the gene matches. Germline V gene data show CDR1 as MNHEY and CDR2 as SMNVEV (reference sequence). CDR3 size: 14 residues. In DNA, the CDR3 is TGTGCCAGCAGCAATGGACAGGGGACCTACGAGCAGTACTTC. This encodes CASSNGQGTYEQYF.

This clonotype came up many times. The CDR3 nucleotides read TGCGCCAGCAGCTTGGACAGAAGCTATGGCTACACCTTC. Translation gives CASSLDRSYGYTF. The J gene is TRBJ1-2, the V gene TRBV5-1, with D hard to call. This CDR3 has 13 amino acids. Per germline, CDR1 SGHRS and CDR2 YFSETQ. V lost 0 bases, J lost 4 bases, and 7 bases lay in between.

This clonotype was counted ten times or more. V and J are TRBV12-3 or TRBV12-4 and TRBJ1-1, with no clear D. This CDR3 is built from 14 residues. Trimming pared 4 bases from V and 11 bases from J, leaving 20 bases between. The CDR3 DNA is TGTGCCAGCAGTTCCCAGTCCTCCCCACTGGGGGCTTTCTTT. Translation: CASSSQSSPLGAFF.

This chain connects TRBV18 to TRBJ2-5; D is perhaps TRBD2 (6 bases). Between the trimmed V and J ends, which lost 3 bases and 3 bases, there was a span of 8 bases. Per germline, CDR1 KGHSH and CDR2 LQKENI. This CDR3 has 13 amino acids. CDR3 sequence: CASSPAGKETQYF. The CDR3 DNA reads as TGTGCCAGCTCACCGGCGGGGAAAGAGACCCAGTACTTC.

This clonotype appeared a few times. The V and J genes are TRBV29-1 and TRBJ1-1; D ambiguous. The germline V gene has CDR1 SQVTM and CDR2 ANQGSEA. The CDR3 sequence is 12 residues long. Between the trimmed V and J ends, which lost 6 bases and 5 bases, there was a span of 13 bases. Here the CDR3 DNA reads TGCAGCGTCGAGGTGGTAGGGACTGAAGCTTTCTTT. Its protein is CSVEVVGTEAFF. The full variable domain, rest sourced from reference TRBV29-1 and TRBJ1-1, is SAVISQKPSRDICQRGTSLTIQCQVDSQVTMMFWYRQQPGQSLTLIATANQGSEATYESGFVIDKFPISRPNLTFSTLTVSNMSPEDSSIYLCSVEVVGTEAFFGQGTRLTVV.

This clonotype was recorded at least ten times. The J gene is TRBJ2-7, the V gene TRBV28, with 7 nucleotides matching TRBD2. Germline values: CDR1 MDHEN, CDR2 SYDVKM. The CDR3 is 13 amino acids. The ends lost 7 bases at V and 3 bases at J; junction bases unmatched: 6. CDR3 loop: CASIAGADYEQYF. DNA for the CDR3: TGTGCCAGCATCGCGGGAGCGGACTACGAGCAGTACTTC.

The chain joins TRBV20-1 to TRBJ2-2; TRBD1 matches at 9 bases. After removal of 5 bases from V and 1 base from J, the junction contained 2 bases not matched to a gene. Germline V lookup: CDR1 DFQATT, CDR2 SNEGSKA (reference sequence). The CDR3 extends over 14 amino acids. CDR3: CSASDRGNTGELFF. CDR3 DNA sequence: TGCAGTGCTTCGGACAGGGGGAACACCGGGGAGCTGTTTTTT.

The chain recombines TRBV29-1 with TRBJ2-7; D is uncertain. Germline V lookup: CDR1 SQVTM, CDR2 ANQGSEA. The CDR3 extends over 13 amino acids. The V end was cut by 5 bases, the J end by 2 bases, with 13 bases between. The DNA for the CDR3 is TGCAGCGTTTGCCAGTCGAACGCCTACGAGCAGTACTTC. Amino acid sequence: CSVCQSNAYEQYF.

The gene calls are TRBV6-5 and TRBJ1-4; possibly TRBD1 for D (5 bases). Trimming cost V 5 bases and J 8 bases, with 12 bases left between them. In germline, CDR1 is MNHEY, CDR2 SVGAGI. The CDR3 is made up of 13 amino acids. CDR3 sequence reads: CASSRQGREKLFF. The CDR3 DNA reads TGTGCCAGCAGTCGGCAGGGCAGGGAAAAACTGTTTTTT.

This clonotype was observed a handful of times. CDR3 sequence reads: CASSLAGATGADTQYF. CDR3 coding DNA: TGCGCCAGCAGCTTGGCCGGCGCGACTGGGGCAGATACGCAGTATTTT. The chain is built from TRBV5-1 and TRBJ2-3, with no clear D. The length of the CDR3 is 16 residues. CDR1 SGHRS and CDR2 YFSETQ come from the germline V gene. The V gene lost 0 bases and the J gene lost 4 bases, with 15 bases spanning the gap. The variable domain in full, completed from reference TRBV5-1 and TRBJ2-3, reads KAGVTQTPRYLIKTRGQQVTLSCSPISGHRSVSWYQQTPGQGLQFLFEYFSETQRNKGNFPGRFSGRQFSNSRSEMNVSTLELGDSALYLCASSLAGATGADTQYFGPGTRLTVL.

This clonotype occurred a few times. The chain has TRBV7-6 and TRBJ2-3; 10 positions match TRBD2. The CDR3 is 16 amino acids. Germline lookup yields CDR1 SGHVS and CDR2 FNYEAQ. V lost 1 base, J lost 2 bases, and 3 bases stayed unmatched. The DNA for the CDR3 is TGTGCCAGCAGCTTAGAACTAGCGGGGCCCACAGATACGCAGTATTTT. It codes for CASSLELAGPTDTQYF.

At least ten counts were recorded for this clonotype. V and J are TRBV20-1 and TRBJ1-1; no clear D gene. In germline, CDR1 is DFQATT, CDR2 SNEGSKA (reference sequence). The CDR3 covers 12 residues. V was trimmed by 2 bases and J by 7 bases, leaving 11 bases between them. The CDR3 DNA reads as TGCAGTGCTAGATTGGCAACGGGTGAAGCTTTCTTT. It specifies CSARLATGEAFF.

This clonotype was seen more than once but under ten times. The rearrangement joins TRBV11-2 to TRBJ2-6; D gene ambiguous. Germline assignment: CDR1 SGHAT and CDR2 FQNNGV. V was clipped by 4 bases and J by 0 bases, with 7 bases between them. This CDR3 has 15 amino acids. The CDR3 here is CASSSKNSGANVLTF. DNA of the CDR3: TGTGCCAGCAGCTCTAAGAACTCTGGGGCCAACGTCCTGACTTTC.

The V call is TRBV7-9, the J call TRBJ2-7, with 7 bases lining up with TRBD2. The CDR3 length is 15 residues. The germline V gene encodes CDR1 SEHNR and CDR2 FQNEAQ (reference sequence). Trimming took 2 bases from V and 0 from J; bases not matched to a gene: 4. The CDR3 loop reads CASSLLAASSYEQYF. As DNA, the CDR3 is TGTGCCAGCAGCTTACTAGCGGCCAGCTCCTACGAGCAGTACTTC.

The table lists this clonotype with many counts. V is TRBV20-1 and J is TRBJ1-4; 10 bases are shared with TRBD1. This CDR3 spans 15 amino acids. Losses at the gene ends were 6 bases for V and 7 bases for J; bases not matched to a gene: 11. Germline CDR1 and CDR2: DFQATT and SNEGSKA (reference sequence). The CDR3 DNA reads as TGCAGTGCCCCGTCGAGACAGGGGGCCGGTGAAAAACTGTTTTTT. Translated: CSAPSRQGAGEKLFF.

The rearrangement links TRBV7-3 to TRBJ1-1; D perhaps matches TRBD1 (5 bases). CDR1 is SGHTA, CDR2 FQGTGA, per germline. This CDR3 has 13 amino acids. V was shortened by 5 bases and J by 1 base, with 8 bases between the two germline ends. This CDR3 is CASSPDTNTEAFF. CDR3 bases: TGTGCCAGCAGCCCGGACACGAACACTGAAGCTTTCTTT. Variable domain in full (rest from reference TRBV7-3 and TRBJ1-1): GAGVSQTPSNKVTEKGKYVELRCDPISGHTALYWYRQSLGQGPEFLIYFQGTGAADDSGLPNDRFFAVRPEGSVSTLKIQRTERGDSAVYLCASSPDTNTEAFFGQGTRLTVV.

This clonotype was counted between two and nine times. CDR3 in DNA: TGCGCCAGCAGCTTGGTATCAGGTGGCTACACCTTC. It yields the protein CASSLVSGGYTF. V usage is TRBV5-1 and J usage is TRBJ1-2, with D hard to call. The germline V gene encodes CDR1 SGHRS and CDR2 YFSETQ. The CDR3 contains 12 residues. Deletions cut 0 bases from V and 7 bases from J, with 7 bases between.

This clonotype came up many times. CDR3 in amino acids: CASNIGDNQPQHF. DNA of the CDR3: TGTGCCAGCAACATCGGGGATAATCAGCCCCAGCATTTT. The chain carries TRBV7-9 and TRBJ1-5; no definite D call. Germline lookup yields CDR1 SEHNR and CDR2 FQNEAQ (reference sequence). The CDR3 sequence is 13 residues long. Trimming cost V 7 bases and J 4 bases, with 11 bases left between them. The whole variable domain, remainder taken from reference TRBV7-9 and TRBJ1-5, is DTGVSQNPRHKITKRGQNVTFRCDPISEHNRLYWYRQTLGQGPEFLTYFQNEAQLEKSRLLSDRFSAERPKGSFSTLEIQRTEQGDSAMYLCASNIGDNQPQHFGDGTRLSIL.

This clonotype was recorded a few times. The rearrangement uses TRBV6-5 and TRBJ2-3; tentatively, D is TRBD1 (6 bases). The ends were cut back, 5 bases at V and 0 bases at J, with 9 bases in the middle. CDR3 length equals 14 residues. Germline CDR1 reads MNHEY; CDR2 reads SVGAGI. The CDR3 here is CASSGQYSTDTQYF. The DNA for the CDR3 is TGTGCCAGCAGTGGACAGTACAGCACAGATACGCAGTATTTT.

This sequence joins TRBV9 and TRBJ2-3; a possible D gene is TRBD2 (6 bases). Germline V gives CDR1 SGDLS, CDR2 YYNGEE. Trimming cost V 0 bases and J 2 bases, with 10 bases left between them. The CDR3 extends over 15 amino acids. The CDR3 sequence: CASSVVAGTTDTQYF. As DNA, the CDR3 is TGTGCCAGCAGCGTAGTGGCGGGGACCACAGATACGCAGTATTTT.